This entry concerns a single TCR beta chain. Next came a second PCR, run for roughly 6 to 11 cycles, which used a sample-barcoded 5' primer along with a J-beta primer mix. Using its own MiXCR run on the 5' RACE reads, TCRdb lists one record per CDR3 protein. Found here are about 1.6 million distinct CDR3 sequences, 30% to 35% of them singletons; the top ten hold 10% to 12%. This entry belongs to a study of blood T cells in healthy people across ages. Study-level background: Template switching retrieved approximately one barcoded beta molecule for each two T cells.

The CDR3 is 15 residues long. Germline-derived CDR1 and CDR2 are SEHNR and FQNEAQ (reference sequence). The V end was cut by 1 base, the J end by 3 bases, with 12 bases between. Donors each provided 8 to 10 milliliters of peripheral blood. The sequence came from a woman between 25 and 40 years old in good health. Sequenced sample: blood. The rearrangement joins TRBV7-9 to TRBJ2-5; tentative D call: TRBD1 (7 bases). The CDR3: CASSLEVRGEETQYF. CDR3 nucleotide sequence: TGTGCCAGCAGCTTAGAGGTCAGGGGGGAAGAGACCCAGTACTTC.